Each of the 28 T cell receptor beta chains below was sequenced from the same sample in a study of T cells in Graves' hyperthyroidism and ophthalmopathy. Authors of the study amplified TCR beta CDR3 regions from RNA transcripts. HTBI primers were the set used in a first-round RT-PCR of the TCR CDR3. TCRdb independently ran MiXCR on the multiplex PCR reads; one entry per CDR3 protein. This table has hundreds of thousands of distinct CDR3 sequences, 38% appearing once. The source material was blood. These receptors all stem from a man younger than 30 with Graves' hyperthyroidism.

The V and J genes are TRBV2 and TRBJ2-3; D is undetermined. Trimming took off 4 bases at V and 2 bases at J, with 13 bases between the two ends. The CDR3 sequence is 15 residues long. CDR1 and CDR2 (germline): SNHLY, FYNNEI. CDR3: CASSVGQANTDTQYF. For the CDR3, the DNA is TGTGCCAGCAGTGTAGGCCAGGCCAACACAGATACGCAGTATTTT.

Many counts were recorded for this clonotype. The chain recombines TRBV29-1 with TRBJ2-7; TRBD2 matches at 7 bases. Germline assignment: CDR1 SQVTM and CDR2 ANQGSEA. V dropped 5 bases and J dropped 2; count of bases not matched to a gene: 6. The CDR3 has 13 amino acids. For the CDR3, the DNA is TGCAGCGTTCGAACTAGCGTCCCCTACGAGCAGTACTTC. It codes for CSVRTSVPYEQYF.

This clonotype was found a few times. The CDR3 bases are TGTGCCAGCAGCTTAGAGGGGGGGGGCTCTGAAGCTTTCTTT. As protein: CASSLEGGGSEAFF. The chain has TRBV7-9 and TRBJ1-1; maybe TRBD1 (6 bases). Germline V gene sequence: CDR1 SEHNR, CDR2 FQNEAQ (reference sequence). Trimming stripped 1 base from V and 6 bases from J, with 12 bases between. The CDR3 covers 14 residues.

To note about this clonotype: This could be a read error, since a much larger clone is one nucleotide away. J is TRBJ2-7 and V is TRBV9, with 9 bases matching TRBD1. CDR1 and CDR2 (germline): SGDLS, YYNGEE. This CDR3 is built from 14 residues. CDR3 sequence (DNA): TGTGCCAACAGCCCCGACAGGGGGACCTACGAGCAGTACTTC. This encodes CANSPDRGTYEQYF.

This clonotype was observed a few times. The chain recombines TRBV7-9 with TRBJ2-7, with a weak D call TRBD2 (5 bases). This CDR3 has 15 amino acids. V lost 5 bases and J 0 bases, leaving 14 bases between the germline ends. Germline V gene lookup returns CDR1 SEHNR and CDR2 FQNEAQ (reference sequence). The DNA for the CDR3 is TGTGCCAGCAGCCCCGGGGTCCCGAGCTCCTACGAGCAGTACTTC. Amino acid sequence: CASSPGVPSSYEQYF.

The gene calls are TRBV19 and TRBJ2-2; no clear D gene. There are 14 residues in the CDR3. Germline CDR1 LNHDA, CDR2 SQIVND (reference sequence). V shed 1 base and J shed 1 base, with 4 bases lying between them. The CDR3 region has the DNA TGTGCCAGTAGTATAGCGGGGAACACCGGGGAGCTGTTTTTT. It specifies CASSIAGNTGELFF. Full variable domain (remainder filled in from reference TRBV19 and TRBJ2-2): DGGITQSPKYLFRKEGQNVTLSCEQNLNHDAMYWYRQDPGQGLRLIYYSQIVNDFQKGDIAEGYSVSREKKESFPLTVTSAQKNPTAFYLCASSIAGNTGELFFGEGSRLTVL.

This clonotype appeared a few times. The chain employs TRBV20-1 and TRBJ2-5, with D unclear. CDR3 length: 14 amino acids. Germline CDR1 reads DFQATT; CDR2 reads SNEGSKA (reference sequence). V gave up 2 bases and J gave up 0 bases, with 10 bases separating them. The CDR3 DNA sequence: TGCAGTGCTAGACGGATAACGTACCAAGAGACCCAGTACTTC. Protein: CSARRITYQETQYF.

The V call is TRBV12-3 or TRBV12-4, the J call TRBJ1-1, with 10 bases fitting TRBD1. This CDR3 spans 16 amino acids. Trimming removed 8 bases from V and 4 bases from J; junction bases left unmatched: 13. CDR3 protein: CASLTHQRTGGTEAFF. As DNA, the CDR3 is TGTGCCAGCCTTACACACCAACGGACAGGGGGCACTGAAGCTTTCTTT.

The CDR3 reads CASSPRTGPETQYF. In DNA, the CDR3 is TGTGCCAGCAGCCCCCGGACAGGGCCGGAGACCCAGTACTTC. V is TRBV7-2 and J is TRBJ2-5; 8 nucleotides line up with TRBD1. CDR1 and CDR2 (germline): SGHTA, FQGNSA. This CDR3 comprises 14 residues. J lost 5 bases, V lost 5 bases, and 7 bases had no gene match. The variable domain in full, completed from reference TRBV7-2 and TRBJ2-5, reads GAGVSQSPSNKVTEKGKDVELRCDPISGHTALYWYRQSLGQGLEFLIYFQGNSAPDKSGLPSDRFSAERTGGSVSTLTIQRTQQEDSAVYLCASSPRTGPETQYFGPGTRLLVL.

The chain carries TRBV6-5 and TRBJ1-1; maybe TRBD1 (5 bases). CDR1 MNHEY and CDR2 SVGAGI come from the germline V gene. V lost 5 bases and J 1 base, leaving 14 bases between the germline ends. The CDR3 is made up of 15 amino acids. The CDR3 here is CASSPSGRGNTEAFF. For the CDR3, the DNA is TGTGCCAGCAGTCCCTCCGGGAGGGGGAACACTGAAGCTTTCTTT.

This clonotype was counted a few times. The gene calls are TRBV11-1 and TRBJ2-5, with D perhaps TRBD2 (6 bases). Trimming pared 7 bases from V and 2 bases from J, leaving 14 bases between. This CDR3 spans 14 amino acids. The germline CDR1 and CDR2 sequences are SGHAT and FQDESV (reference sequence). CDR3 bases: TGTGCCAGCAACGGAGAGGAGGGGCAAGAGACCCAGTACTTC. As protein: CASNGEEGQETQYF.

This clonotype appeared many times. The chain recombines TRBV29-1 with TRBJ1-1; weak D call: TRBD1 (6 bases). Trimming took 6 bases from V and 5 from J, leaving 19 bases between them. The CDR3 runs 14 residues. Germline CDR1 is SQVTM and CDR2 is ANQGSEA. The CDR3 loop is CSVGGGYVRTEAFF. Written as DNA, the CDR3 is TGCAGCGTGGGGGGCGGGTACGTGAGGACTGAAGCTTTCTTT.

This chain connects TRBV12-3 or TRBV12-4 to TRBJ1-1; D is uncertain. Trimming cost V 3 bases and J 0 bases, with 8 bases left between them. The CDR3 has 14 residues. The CDR3 reads CASSLEKMNTEAFF. In DNA form, the CDR3 reads TGTGCCAGCAGTTTGGAGAAGATGAACACTGAAGCTTTCTTT.

This clonotype was recorded once. An end of the junction does not agree with germline; a read error may underlie this. V usage is TRBV11-1 and J usage is TRBJ1-2; D possibly corresponds to TRBD1 (5 bases). The CDR3 has 15 amino acids. Germline CDR1 reads SGHAT; CDR2 reads FQDESV (reference sequence). The CDR3 here is CASSQGVQVGYGYTF. The CDR3 coding sequence is TGCGCCAGCAGCCAAGGGGTTCAGGTTGGCTATGGCTACACCTTC.

This clonotype was observed a handful of times. The chain carries TRBV7-2 and TRBJ2-7; TRBD2 agrees at 8 bases. The V gene's germline CDR1 is SGHTA and CDR2 FQGNSA. V was pared by 2 bases and J by 4 bases, with 7 bases of the junction left unmatched. The CDR3 is 15 amino acids. CDR3 protein: CASSLMGLESYEQYF. The CDR3 DNA is TGTGCCAGCAGCTTAATGGGACTAGAATCATACGAGCAGTACTTC.

The chain has TRBV4-1 and TRBJ1-1; TRBD1 aligns across 7 bases. Germline-derived CDR1 and CDR2 are MGHRA and YSYEKL. The ends lost 4 bases at V and 5 bases at J; junction bases unmatched: 7. The CDR3 contains 14 residues. The CDR3 DNA reads TGCGCCAGCAGCCTCCAGGGGGTGTGGACTGAAGCTTTCTTT. Translation: CASSLQGVWTEAFF.

This clonotype was counted between two and nine times. The CDR3 here is CASSWTGENTEAFF. CDR3 nucleotide sequence: TGTGCCAGCAGTTGGACAGGAGAGAACACTGAAGCTTTCTTT. The chain uses TRBV6-5 and TRBJ1-1; 7 bases align to TRBD1. CDR1 is MNHEY and CDR2 is SVGAGI in the germline V gene. The CDR3 length is 14 residues. Losses at the gene ends were 4 bases for V and 1 base for J; bases not matched to a gene: 3.

This chain joins TRBV10-3 and TRBJ1-4; D gene ambiguous. Per the germline V gene, CDR1 is ENHRY and CDR2 is SYGVKD. Trimming cost V 0 bases and J 7 bases, with 12 bases left between them. The CDR3 is made up of 15 amino acids. The CDR3 spells CAISESGLAGEKLFF. The CDR3 region has the DNA TGTGCCATCAGTGAGTCTGGACTAGCGGGTGAAAAACTGTTTTTT.

This clonotype was detected many times. This sequence joins TRBV10-3 and TRBJ1-3, with D uncertain. The ends were cut back, 8 bases at V and 0 bases at J, with 14 bases in the middle. CDR3 length equals 15 residues. Germline V gene sequence: CDR1 ENHRY, CDR2 SYGVKD. The CDR3 DNA reads as TGTGCCATCCCCCTCAAGACCAGCTCTGGAAACACCATATATTTT. Encoded protein: CAIPLKTSSGNTIYF.

This clonotype was observed a handful of times. This sequence joins TRBV4-1 and TRBJ2-6; D call uncertain. The germline V gene has CDR1 MGHRA and CDR2 YSYEKL. CDR3 size: 13 residues. The ends were cut back, 2 bases at V and 9 bases at J, with 8 bases in the middle. The CDR3 DNA is TGCGCCAGCAGCCAAAGCGCCGTCAACGTCCTGACTTTC. It is translated as CASSQSAVNVLTF.

As for this clonotype: This may be a read error, as it is one base from a much larger clone. This sequence joins TRBV7-2 and TRBJ2-7; D unresolved. Trimming shortened V by 0 bases and J by 1 base, and 10 bases separated the two germline ends. The CDR3 sequence is 15 residues long. Germline lookup yields CDR1 SGHTA and CDR2 FQGNSA. Here the CDR3 reads CASSLAGPRSYEQYF. The CDR3 DNA follows: TGTGCCAGCAGCTTAGCAGGGCCAAGGTCCTACGAGCAGTACTTC.

In this sample, this clonotype turned up once. The chain has TRBV9 and TRBJ2-5; D call uncertain. The V end was cut by 7 bases, the J end by 4 bases, with 11 bases between. The CDR3 runs to 12 residues. Germline V gives CDR1 SGDLS, CDR2 YYNGEE. CDR3 sequence reads: CASSPFRETQYF. The CDR3 DNA follows: TGTGCCAGCTCTCCTTTTAGAGAGACCCAGTACTTC.

The chain couples TRBV5-1 to TRBJ1-1; D ambiguous. Germline V lookup: CDR1 SGHRS, CDR2 YFSETQ. Trimming pared 4 bases from V and 6 bases from J, leaving 13 bases between. The CDR3 length is 13 residues. CDR3 nucleotide sequence: TGCGCCAGCAGCCAAAGGGATCTCTCTGAAGCTTTCTTT. This sequence encodes CASSQRDLSEAFF.

This clonotype has a handful of counts. The V call is TRBV7-2, the J call TRBJ2-7, with TRBD2 matching 10 bases. Trimming took 1 base from V and 1 from J; bases not matched to a gene: 7. CDR1 and CDR2 (germline): SGHTA, FQGNSA. The CDR3 is 17 residues long. The CDR3 region is CASSLGLAGVGSYEQYF. The CDR3 DNA is TGTGCCAGCAGCTTAGGGCTAGCGGGAGTTGGGTCCTACGAGCAGTACTTC.

This chain connects TRBV4-2 to TRBJ2-5; D is perhaps TRBD1 (5 bases). Per the germline V gene, CDR1 is LGHNA and CDR2 is YNFKEQ. The CDR3 has 16 amino acids. Trimming pared 1 base from V and 4 bases from J, leaving 16 bases between. The CDR3 here is CASSQGWGQTRETQYF. CDR3 nucleotide sequence: TGTGCCAGCAGCCAAGGGTGGGGCCAGACCAGAGAGACCCAGTACTTC.

The chain recombines TRBV9 with TRBJ2-7; weak D call: TRBD1 (5 bases). The germline V gene encodes CDR1 SGDLS and CDR2 YYNGEE. The CDR3 runs to 15 residues. With 9 bases removed from V and 7 bases from J, the gap between germline ends came to 26 bases. This CDR3 is CATSDATGTTGEQYF. As DNA, the CDR3 is TGTGCCACCAGTGATGCCACAGGAACGACCGGGGAGCAGTACTTC.

The sample holds many counts of this clonotype. This chain joins TRBV20-1 and TRBJ2-7, with D uncertain. In germline, CDR1 is DFQATT, CDR2 SNEGSKA (reference sequence). V lost 2 bases to trimming and J lost 0 bases, with 8 bases between them. The CDR3 sequence is 13 residues long. CDR3 coding DNA: TGCAGTGCTAGAATGGCTCACTCCTACGAGCAGTACTTC. The encoded protein is CSARMAHSYEQYF.

V usage is TRBV24-1 and J usage is TRBJ2-5; D ambiguous. CDR1 is KGHDR and CDR2 is SFDVKD in the germline V gene. The CDR3 length is 12 residues. The ends were cut back, 12 bases at V and 2 bases at J, with 12 bases in the middle. CDR3 in DNA: TGTGCCTTTTCCCCCATACAAGAGACCCAGTACTTC. It yields the protein CAFSPIQETQYF.